This section outlines one T cell receptor beta chain sequence together with its context. The sample is drawn from a study of blood T cell repertoires in COVID-19. Across the study: COVID-19 samples from acute and convalescent phases originated in the United States, Italy and Spain. Nucleic acid was either cDNA or gDNA, and it came from T cells, B-cell-depleted T cells, or PBMCs.

This CDR3 comprises 13 residues. Trimming took off 6 bases at V and 3 bases at J, with 11 bases between the two ends. Source study methods: Estimation of nucleated cell counts was performed using reference gene primer amplification. Assay: immunoSEQ multiplex PCR; the TCRdb copy retains only in-frame clones and omits some. V and J calls and clone size come straight from that table; D and trimming were deduced from the DNA. The data hold about 130,000 clones, with around 80% observed a single time. The chain carries TRBV12-3 or TRBV12-4 and TRBJ2-5; no clear D gene. Sequencing input: peripheral blood. This clonotype was sampled from a woman aged 45-65 years with acute or convalescent COVID-19. The CDR3 here is CASSTIRKETQYF. CDR3 bases: TGTGCCAGCAGCACAATCAGAAAAGAGACCCAGTACTTC.